This is a list of T cell receptor beta chains from one sample in a study of T cells in Graves' hyperthyroidism and ophthalmopathy. TCRdb ran MiXCR on the multiplex PCR reads and lists one entry per CDR3 protein. The sample includes some 560,000 distinct CDR3 sequences, more than 15% of them seen just once. The specimen was blood. These receptors all come from a woman in her twenties or thirties with Graves' hyperthyroidism. Both conserved end residues are part of each CDR3. A D gene is named only where the DNA matches it firmly. Clone size, where shown, is once, few, many, or a class for clones that have expanded.

V gene: TRBV27
clone size: -
D gene: TRBD1
J gene: TRBJ2-5
CDR3 length: 15
CDR3 DNA: TGTGCCAGCAGTTCCCAGGGGGCCGGGCAAGAGACCCAGTACTTC
CDR3 protein: CASSSQGAGQETQYF

V gene: TRBV2
clone size: many
D gene: -
J gene: TRBJ2-1
CDR3 length: 13
CDR3 DNA: TGTGCCAGCAGTCGACAGAGACAGGAAAAGCAGTTCTTC
CDR3 protein: CASSRQRQEKQFF

V gene: TRBV27
clone size: many
D gene: -
J gene: TRBJ2-6
CDR3 length: 15
CDR3 DNA: TGTGCCAGCAGTTCCAGCTGGACTGGGGCCAACGTCCTGACTTTC
CDR3 protein: CASSSSWTGANVLTF

V gene: TRBV5-1
clone size: many
D gene: -
J gene: TRBJ1-4
CDR3 length: 16
CDR3 DNA: TGCGCCAGCAGCTCGGACTGGGGCCCAACTAATGAAAAACTGTTTTTT
CDR3 protein: CASSSDWGPTNEKLFF

V gene: TRBV12-3/TRBV12-4
clone size: many
D gene: -
J gene: TRBJ1-6
CDR3 length: 17
CDR3 DNA: TGTGCCAGCAGTTTAGGCTCAGGGAGCTCCTATAATTCACCCCTCCACTTT
CDR3 protein: CASSLGSGSSYNSPLHF

V gene: TRBV12-3/TRBV12-4
clone size: -
D gene: TRBD2
J gene: TRBJ2-7
CDR3 length: 15
CDR3 DNA: TGTGCCAGCAGGCCATCCTGGGACTACTCCTACGAGCAGTACTTC
CDR3 protein: CASRPSWDYSYEQYF

V gene: TRBV20-1
clone size: few
D gene: -
J gene: TRBJ1-1
CDR3 length: 16
CDR3 DNA: TGCAGTGCTAGCAATTTCCAAACAGTGAAGAACACTGAAGCTTTCTTT
CDR3 protein: CSASNFQTVKNTEAFF

V gene: TRBV4-1
clone size: -
D gene: -
J gene: TRBJ2-4
CDR3 length: 17
CDR3 DNA: TGCGCCAGCAGCCAAGAACCCCCGACTGTACCCAAAAGCATTCAGTACTTC
CDR3 protein: CASSQEPPTVPKSIQYF

V gene: TRBV6-1
clone size: few
D gene: TRBD2
J gene: TRBJ2-3
CDR3 length: 14
CDR3 DNA: TGTGCCAGCAGGCCCACTAGCGGGAGGGATACGCAGTATTTT
CDR3 protein: CASRPTSGRDTQYF

V gene: TRBV11-1
clone size: -
D gene: TRBD1
J gene: TRBJ2-3
CDR3 length: 17
CDR3 DNA: TGTGCCAGCAGCCAATTAAGGGACAGGGTGATACCGAATACGCAGTATTTT
CDR3 protein: CASSQLRDRVIPNTQYF

V gene: TRBV2
clone size: -
D gene: -
J gene: TRBJ2-2
CDR3 length: 17
CDR3 DNA: TGTGCCAGCAGTGAGGATCAGCCCGCCGCGAACACCGGGGAGCTGTTTTTT
CDR3 protein: CASSEDQPAANTGELFF

V gene: TRBV5-1
clone size: few
D gene: TRBD1
J gene: TRBJ1-1
CDR3 length: 14
CDR3 DNA: TGCGCCAGCAGCGCGGACAGGGGACCCACTGAAGCTTTCTTT
CDR3 protein: CASSADRGPTEAFF

V gene: TRBV27
clone size: many
D gene: TRBD1
J gene: TRBJ1-2
CDR3 length: 14
CDR3 DNA: TGTGCCAGCAGTTCAAGGACAGGGGGATATGGCTACACCTTC
CDR3 protein: CASSSRTGGYGYTF

V gene: TRBV30
clone size: many
D gene: -
J gene: TRBJ1-1
CDR3 length: 13
CDR3 DNA: TGTGCCTGGAGTCCCGAGATGAGTACTGAAGCTTTCTTT
CDR3 protein: CAWSPEMSTEAFF

V gene: TRBV28
clone size: many
D gene: -
J gene: TRBJ2-7
CDR3 length: 13
CDR3 DNA: TGTGCCAGCCATAATCAGGGGACTTACGAGCAGTACTTC
CDR3 protein: CASHNQGTYEQYF

V gene: TRBV6-2/TRBV6-3
clone size: -
D gene: TRBD1
J gene: TRBJ1-1
CDR3 length: 18
CDR3 DNA: TGTGCCAGCACCGAGGGGGGACAGGGGCTATACATGAACACTGAAGCTTTCTTT
CDR3 protein: CASTEGGQGLYMNTEAFF

V gene: TRBV28
clone size: many
D gene: -
J gene: TRBJ2-3
CDR3 length: 14
CDR3 DNA: TGTGCCAGCAGTTTACCGCAGGGTGCAGATACGCAGTATTTT
CDR3 protein: CASSLPQGADTQYF

V gene: TRBV29-1
clone size: -
D gene: -
J gene: TRBJ2-3
CDR3 length: 11
CDR3 DNA: TGCAGCGTTGAGCCCGGAGATACGCAGTATTTT
CDR3 protein: CSVEPGDTQYF

V gene: TRBV7-9
clone size: -
D gene: TRBD2
J gene: TRBJ2-1
CDR3 length: 16
CDR3 DNA: TGTGCCAGCAGCAGACAGAGCGGGGGGGCCTACAATGAGCAGTTCTTC
CDR3 protein: CASSRQSGGAYNEQFF

V gene: TRBV25-1
clone size: many
D gene: TRBD1
J gene: TRBJ1-1
CDR3 length: 15
CDR3 DNA: TGTGCCAGCAGTGTGGCAGGGGGCCTTAACACTGAAGCTTTCTTT
CDR3 protein: CASSVAGGLNTEAFF

V gene: TRBV30
clone size: many
D gene: -
J gene: TRBJ1-2
CDR3 length: 14
CDR3 DNA: TGTGCCTGGAGTGTACAGGGAAATGCCTATGGCTACACCTTC
CDR3 protein: CAWSVQGNAYGYTF

V gene: TRBV12-3/TRBV12-4
clone size: -
D gene: -
J gene: TRBJ1-2
CDR3 length: 13
CDR3 DNA: TGTGCCAGCAGTTTAGTGCAGGCCAGTGGCTACACCTTC
CDR3 protein: CASSLVQASGYTF